This T cell receptor (beta chain) was obtained from a study of regulatory T cells in long-lasting Graves disease. Study-wide background: Over 5 years of antithyroid drugs with positive TSH receptor antibodies was taken to mean persistent Graves' disease. Study observations and caveats: Persistent disease samples used TRBV28, TRBJ1-2 and TRBJ2-5 preferentially.

The time point denotes: persistent/refractory GD, antithyroid drugs over 5 years with positive TRAb. PBMC RNA served as the TCR library source. Building the TCR beta libraries relied on iRepertoire HTBI primers, and CDR3 regions underwent Arm-PCR. TCRdb itself ran the multiplex PCR reads through MiXCR, one entry per CDR3 protein. The table includes about 400,000 distinct CDR3 sequences, roughly 20% detected once. V was pared by 4 bases and J by 1 base, with 8 bases of the junction left unmatched. Germline values: CDR1 SGHVS, CDR2 FQNEAQ. The CDR3 is made up of 18 amino acids. This clonotype occurred many times. Its antigen is currently unknown.

The sample was peripheral blood mononuclear cells (PBMCs), taken when the disease was refractory, from a patient treated with antithyroid drugs. The chain combines TRBV7-8 with TRBJ2-5; 14 nucleotides line up with TRBD2. The TCR originated in a female donor with Graves disease. CDR3 sequence reads: CASSYTRTSGRPQETQYF. In DNA form, the CDR3 reads TGTGCCAGCAGCTATACGCGGACTAGCGGGAGGCCCCAAGAGACCCAGTACTTC.